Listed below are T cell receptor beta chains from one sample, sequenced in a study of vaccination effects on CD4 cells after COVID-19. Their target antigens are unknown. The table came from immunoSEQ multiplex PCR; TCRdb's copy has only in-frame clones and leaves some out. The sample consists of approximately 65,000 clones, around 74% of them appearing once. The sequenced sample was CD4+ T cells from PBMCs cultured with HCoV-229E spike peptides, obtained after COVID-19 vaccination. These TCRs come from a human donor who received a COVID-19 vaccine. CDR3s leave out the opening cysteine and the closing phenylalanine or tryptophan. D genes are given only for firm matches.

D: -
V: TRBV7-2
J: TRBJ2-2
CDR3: ASSTYTGELF

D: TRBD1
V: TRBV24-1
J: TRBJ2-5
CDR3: ATSDSGQLETQY

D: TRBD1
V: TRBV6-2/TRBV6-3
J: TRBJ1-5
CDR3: ASSRRDRVDQPQH

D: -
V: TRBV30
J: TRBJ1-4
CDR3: AWSLGEEKLF

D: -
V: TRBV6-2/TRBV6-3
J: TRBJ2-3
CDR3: ASSPPRLDTQY

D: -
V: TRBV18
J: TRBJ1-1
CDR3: ASSPDGRWGAEAF

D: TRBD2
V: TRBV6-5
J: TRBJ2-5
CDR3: ASSGGGQETQY

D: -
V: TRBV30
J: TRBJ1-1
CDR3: AWSVPEREAF

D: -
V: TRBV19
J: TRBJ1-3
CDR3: ASSAPKSSGNTIY

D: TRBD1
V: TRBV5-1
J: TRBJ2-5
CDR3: ASSLATGGQETQY

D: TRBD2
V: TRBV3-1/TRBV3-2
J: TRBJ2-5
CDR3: ASRESGGSETQY

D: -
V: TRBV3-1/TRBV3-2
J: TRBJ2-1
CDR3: ASSQDQGAPRVDNEQF

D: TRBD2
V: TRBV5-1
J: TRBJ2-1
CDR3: ASSLGGGSYNEQF

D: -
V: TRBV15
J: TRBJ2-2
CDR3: ATSRAGQNTGELF

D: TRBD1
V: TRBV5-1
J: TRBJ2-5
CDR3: ASSLGGTGASAQY

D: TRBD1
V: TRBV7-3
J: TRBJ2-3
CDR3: ASSLRGPHTDTQY

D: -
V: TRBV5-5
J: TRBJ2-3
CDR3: ASSSLAGVDTQY

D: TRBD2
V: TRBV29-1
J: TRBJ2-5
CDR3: SLMTSGGETQY

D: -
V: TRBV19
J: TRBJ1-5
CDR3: ASSKGQNNQPQH

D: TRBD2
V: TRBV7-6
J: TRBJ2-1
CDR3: ASSSRGGLSYNEQF

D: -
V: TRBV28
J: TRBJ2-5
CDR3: ASTSGEETQY

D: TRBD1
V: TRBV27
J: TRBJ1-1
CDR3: ASRPGGAHTEAF

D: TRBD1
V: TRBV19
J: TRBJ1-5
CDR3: ASSTWGQGSNQPQH

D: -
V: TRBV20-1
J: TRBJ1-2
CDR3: SASLQGNT

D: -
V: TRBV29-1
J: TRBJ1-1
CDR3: SVRENTEAF

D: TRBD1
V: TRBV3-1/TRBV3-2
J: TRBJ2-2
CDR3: ASSSYRDRGRTGELF

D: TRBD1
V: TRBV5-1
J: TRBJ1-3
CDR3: ASSPGTGGAGNTIY

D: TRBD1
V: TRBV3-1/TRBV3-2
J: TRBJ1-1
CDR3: ASSQRGGLTEAF

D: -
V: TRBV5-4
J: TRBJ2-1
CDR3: ASSLTGGPYNEQF

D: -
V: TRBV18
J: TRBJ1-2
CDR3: ASSPPRGAADDYGYT

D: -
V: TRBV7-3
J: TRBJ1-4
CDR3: ASSSGPNEKLF

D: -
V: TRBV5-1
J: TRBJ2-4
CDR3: ASSLGGNLAKNIQY

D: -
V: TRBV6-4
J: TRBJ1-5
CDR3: ASSEMMGAGQPQH

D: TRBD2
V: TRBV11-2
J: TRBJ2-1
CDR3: ASSLGLAGGNTYNEQF

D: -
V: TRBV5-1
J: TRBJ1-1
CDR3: ASSSDIGTEAF

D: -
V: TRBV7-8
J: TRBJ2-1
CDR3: ASSLLATMEQF

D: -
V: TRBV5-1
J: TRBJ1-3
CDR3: ASSSLGDSGNTIY

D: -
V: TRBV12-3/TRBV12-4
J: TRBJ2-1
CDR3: ASSPRGEQF

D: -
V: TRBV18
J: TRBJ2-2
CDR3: ATRELAFTGELF

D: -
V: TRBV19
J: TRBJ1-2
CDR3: ASSIARNGYT

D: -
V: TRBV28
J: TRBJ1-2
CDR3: ASSLGISSGYT

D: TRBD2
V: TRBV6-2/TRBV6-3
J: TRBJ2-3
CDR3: ASSKPGLAGADTQY

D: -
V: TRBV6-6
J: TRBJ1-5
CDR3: ASSSNWGQYNQPQH

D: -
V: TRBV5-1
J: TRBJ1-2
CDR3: ASSPPGGINYGYT

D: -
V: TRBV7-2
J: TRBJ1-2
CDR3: ASSLGSGSDYGYT

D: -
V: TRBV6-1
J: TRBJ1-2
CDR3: ASSDRDYGYT

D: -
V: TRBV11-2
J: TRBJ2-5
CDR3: ASSSPSGIQGQETQY

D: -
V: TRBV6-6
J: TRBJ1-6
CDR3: ASSPQNSPLH

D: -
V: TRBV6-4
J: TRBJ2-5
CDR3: ASSVTVGETQY

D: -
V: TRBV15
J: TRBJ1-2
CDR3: ATSRRDGGYT

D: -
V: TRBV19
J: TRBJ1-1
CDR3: ASSIQGGITEAF

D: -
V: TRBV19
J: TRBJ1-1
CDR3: ASIGYQGNTEAF

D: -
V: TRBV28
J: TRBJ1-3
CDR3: ASSSPGAGNTIY

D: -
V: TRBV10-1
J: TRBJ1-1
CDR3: ASRDGLNTEAF